Listed here are 27 T cell receptor beta chains from one sample, sequenced in a study of shared clonotypes between healthy human individuals. Profiled with immunoSEQ multiplex PCR; TCRdb holds only in-frame clones, not every one. The data contain approximately 2.1 million clones, 80% to 95% of them singletons. Specimen: naive CD4+ T cells from PBMCs. The subset was: CD45RA+ positively selected. The receptors stem from a man aged 18 to 30 in good health. Some clones in this sample may be carry-over from other donors' samples.

The chain uses TRBV28 and TRBJ1-4; maybe TRBD1 (6 bases). The V gene lost 8 bases and the J gene lost 6 bases, with 19 bases spanning the gap. Germline V gene data show CDR1 as MDHEN and CDR2 as SYDVKM. There are 15 residues in the CDR3. The DNA of the CDR3 is TGTGCCAGCGGGAAGTTAGGGGGTGGTGATGAAAAACTGTTTTTT. It yields the protein CASGKLGGGDEKLFF.

This clone was recorded once. The chain combines TRBV15 with TRBJ1-1; perhaps TRBD1 as D (6 bases). Germline V gives CDR1 LNHNV, CDR2 YYDKDF (reference sequence). Trimming took 5 bases from V and 1 from J, leaving 14 bases between them. This CDR3 spans 15 amino acids. For the CDR3, the DNA is TGTGCCACCAGCCCACGAGGGGGGACGAACACTGAAGCTTTCTTT. It translates to CATSPRGGTNTEAFF.

V is TRBV5-1 and J is TRBJ1-1, with unresolved D. Trimming left V 5 bases short and J 0 bases short, with 11 bases between. Germline V gene sequence: CDR1 SGHRS, CDR2 YFSETQ. The CDR3 covers 14 residues. For the CDR3, the DNA is TGCGCCAGCAGATCATCCGGGATGAACACTGAAGCTTTCTTT. This translates into CASRSSGMNTEAFF.

The chain joins TRBV27 to TRBJ1-4; TRBD1 agrees at 8 bases. The germline gives CDR1 MNHEY, CDR2 SMNVEV (reference sequence). Germline trimming cut 5 bases from V and 7 bases from J; bases unmatched to any gene: 15. This CDR3 comprises 17 residues. The CDR3 DNA reads as TGTGCCAGCAGTCGCCGGGCAGGGGGCCTGAGGGGTGAAAAACTGTTTTTT. This sequence encodes CASSRRAGGLRGEKLFF. The full variable domain, completed using reference TRBV27 and TRBJ1-4, is EAQVTQNPRYLITVTGKKLTVTCSQNMNHEYMSWYRQDPGLGLRQIYYSMNVEVTDKGDVPEGYKVSRKEKRNFPLILESPSPNQTSLYFCASSRRAGGLRGEKLFFGSGTQLSVL.

In this sample, this clone turned up once. Distinct nucleotide sequences in the sample also encode this CDR3. The genes are TRBV5-1 and TRBJ2-3, with D possibly TRBD2 on 6 matching bases. Germline lookup yields CDR1 SGHRS and CDR2 YFSETQ. V lost 5 bases, J lost 2 bases, and 12 bases lay in between. This CDR3 is 14 amino acids long. CDR3 nucleotide sequence: TGCGCCAGCAGTCTGGAGGGGACCACAGATACGCAGTATTTT. It specifies CASSLEGTTDTQYF.

The J gene is TRBJ2-5, the V gene TRBV18, with 9 bases that match TRBD1. The germline gives CDR1 KGHSH, CDR2 LQKENI. The CDR3 sequence is 13 residues long. V lost 7 bases and J lost 5; bases outside the gene matches: 5. This chain's CDR3 is CASLDRGRETQYF. Written as DNA, the CDR3 is TGTGCCAGCTTGGACAGGGGTCGGGAGACCCAGTACTTC.

In this sample, this clone turned up a few times. The DNA for the CDR3 is TGTGCCAGCAGCAGCCCCAACTGGGGAATCTATGGCTACACCTTC. The encoded protein is CASSSPNWGIYGYTF. The J gene is TRBJ1-2, the V gene TRBV9; D gene ambiguous. This CDR3 is built from 15 residues. V gave up 4 bases and J gave up 4 bases, with 17 bases separating them. Germline V gene data show CDR1 as SGDLS and CDR2 as YYNGEE.

This rearrangement joins TRBV7-9 to TRBJ2-5, with 7 bases identical to TRBD2. The V gene end was trimmed by 5 bases and the J gene end by 0 bases; junction bases not matched to a gene: 15. The CDR3 length is 18 residues. In germline, CDR1 is SEHNR, CDR2 FQNEAQ (reference sequence). The CDR3 region is CASSRGPLAESYQETQYF. CDR3 nucleotide sequence: TGTGCCAGCAGCCGAGGCCCCCTAGCGGAATCGTACCAAGAGACCCAGTACTTC.

The rearrangement links TRBV28 to TRBJ2-5; D perhaps matches TRBD2 (6 bases). V was shortened by 3 bases and J by 7 bases, with 18 bases between the two germline ends. Germline CDR1 is MDHEN and CDR2 is SYDVKM. CDR3 size: 15 residues. The chain's CDR3 is CASSLGGALRGTQYF. For the CDR3, the DNA is TGTGCCAGCAGTTTGGGGGGAGCGCTCCGGGGGACCCAGTACTTC.

CDR3 nucleotide sequence: TGTGCCAGCAGTATCGTAGCGGGAGGGTCAGAGACCCAGTACTTC. Translating gives CASSIVAGGSETQYF. The chain recombines TRBV28 with TRBJ2-5, with TRBD2 matching 11 bases. V was clipped by 5 bases and J by 4 bases; unmatched bases: 6. The V gene's germline CDR1 is MDHEN and CDR2 SYDVKM. There are 15 residues in the CDR3.

V is TRBV18 and J is TRBJ1-1; D uncertain. Germline V gene data show CDR1 as KGHSH and CDR2 as LQKENI. V was shortened by 1 base and J by 1 base, with 16 bases between the two germline ends. CDR3 length: 17 amino acids. The CDR3 loop is CASSPRMLADTNTEAFF. CDR3 coding DNA: TGTGCCAGCTCACCACGGATGTTGGCAGATACGAACACTGAAGCTTTCTTT.

This chain uses TRBV14 with TRBJ2-7; 10 bases are shared with TRBD1. With 4 bases clipped from V and 0 bases from J, the junction kept 9 bases outside the gene matches. CDR1 and CDR2 from the germline V gene are SGHDN and FVKESK. The CDR3 consists of 17 residues. The CDR3 DNA sequence: TGTGCCAGCAGCCCGCTGGGTGGACAGGGGGACTCCTACGAGCAGTACTTC. This encodes CASSPLGGQGDSYEQYF.

The gene calls are TRBV30 and TRBJ2-7; D possibly corresponds to TRBD1 (5 bases). There are 10 residues in the CDR3. CDR1 and CDR2 (germline): GTSNPN, SVGIG (reference sequence). V was shortened by 4 bases and J by 7 bases, with 8 bases between the two germline ends. CDR3 residues: CAWKSGEQYF. The CDR3 coding sequence is TGTGCCTGGAAGTCAGGGGAGCAGTACTTC.

The J gene is TRBJ2-2, the V gene TRBV6-6, with TRBD1 identical over 7 bases. V lost 0 bases to trimming and J lost 7 bases; unmatched junction nucleotides: 5. CDR3 length equals 15 residues. Germline lookup yields CDR1 MNHNY and CDR2 SVGAGI (reference sequence). CDR3 nucleotides: TGTGCCAGCAGTTACTCAGGGGGCGCTTTCGGGGAGCTGTTTTTT. Translating it yields CASSYSGGAFGELFF.

The chain combines TRBV6-6 with TRBJ1-1; D gene uncertain. V was clipped by 6 bases and J by 4 bases, with 12 bases between them. This CDR3 contains 13 residues. Per germline, CDR1 MNHNY and CDR2 SVGAGI (reference sequence). CDR3 residues: CASSPRGSTEAFF. The DNA for the CDR3 is TGTGCCAGCAGCCCGCGAGGGAGCACTGAAGCTTTCTTT.

The chain joins TRBV7-3 to TRBJ2-1; D is uncertain. The CDR3 is 16 amino acids. V lost 3 bases, J lost 10 bases, and 22 bases lay in between. In germline, CDR1 is SGHTA, CDR2 FQGTGA. The CDR3 reads CASSLYRTEPLGEQFF. The CDR3 DNA is TGTGCCAGCAGCTTGTATCGGACGGAGCCACTGGGGGAGCAGTTCTTC.

To note about this clone: Other DNA sequences within the sample encode an identical CDR3. The V call is TRBV7-3, the J call TRBJ2-5, with a weak D call TRBD2 (5 bases). Germline V CDR1 and CDR2: SGHTA, FQGTGA. The ends were cut back, 5 bases at V and 5 bases at J, with 12 bases in the middle. The CDR3 sequence is 13 residues long. The DNA of the CDR3 is TGTGCCAGCAGCCCCGGCGGGTGGGAGACCCAGTACTTC. The encoded protein is CASSPGGWETQYF. The full variable domain, rest sourced from reference TRBV7-3 and TRBJ2-5, is GAGVSQTPSNKVTEKGKYVELRCDPISGHTALYWYRQSLGQGPEFLIYFQGTGAADDSGLPNDRFFAVRPEGSVSTLKIQRTERGDSAVYLCASSPGGWETQYFGPGTRLLVL.

V and J are TRBV27 and TRBJ1-2; 11 bases match TRBD1. The CDR3 is made up of 15 amino acids. Germline V gene data show CDR1 as MNHEY and CDR2 as SMNVEV (reference sequence). V was clipped by 3 bases and J by 4 bases; unmatched bases: 4. CDR3 sequence (DNA): TGTGCCAGCAGTTTTGGGGACAGGGGGGGCTATGGCTACACCTTC. Translation: CASSFGDRGGYGYTF.

This chain uses TRBV6-6 with TRBJ1-3, with TRBD1 matching over 7 bases. The ends lost 4 bases at V and 3 bases at J; junction bases unmatched: 9. Germline CDR1 reads MNHNY; CDR2 reads SVGAGI (reference sequence). The CDR3 is 16 residues long. This chain's CDR3 is CASSSLSTGSGNTIYF. The CDR3 nucleotides are TGTGCCAGCAGTTCCCTATCGACAGGGAGTGGAAACACCATATATTTT.

This rearrangement joins TRBV29-1 to TRBJ2-7, with D possibly TRBD1 on 5 matching bases. Per germline, CDR1 SQVTM and CDR2 ANQGSEA. The CDR3 loop spans 13 amino acids. Trimming took 6 bases from V and 2 from J, leaving 14 bases between them. The CDR3: CSVAGHIAYEQYF. CDR3 in DNA: TGCAGCGTCGCAGGACACATAGCCTACGAGCAGTACTTC.

The CDR3 here is CASTPRSPWGEQYF. For the CDR3, the DNA is TGTGCCAGCACTCCCCGCAGCCCATGGGGTGAGCAGTACTTC. This rearrangement joins TRBV28 to TRBJ2-7; D unresolved. CDR1 MDHEN and CDR2 SYDVKM come from the germline V gene. V gave up 7 bases and J gave up 7 bases, with 20 bases separating them. This CDR3 contains 14 residues.

This clone was detected only once. The chain is built from TRBV30 and TRBJ2-3, with unresolved D. Germline loops: CDR1 GTSNPN, CDR2 SVGIG (reference sequence). The CDR3 length is 13 residues. V lost 0 bases to trimming and J lost 3 bases, with 7 bases between them. DNA of the CDR3: TGTGCCTGGAGTGTATCTCTAACAGATACGCAGTATTTT. Protein: CAWSVSLTDTQYF.

For this clone: Other nucleotide sequences in the sample specify the same CDR3. This sequence joins TRBV6-4 and TRBJ1-1; weak D call: TRBD1 (5 bases). V was clipped by 6 bases and J by 4 bases, with 12 bases between them. The CDR3 is 13 residues long. Germline assignment: CDR1 MRHNA and CDR2 SNTAGT. CDR3 nucleotides: TGTGCCAGCAGAGAAACAGGAGGCACTGAAGCTTTCTTT. Protein sequence: CASRETGGTEAFF.

The chain recombines TRBV9 with TRBJ2-3; D is possibly TRBD2 (5 bases). The germline gives CDR1 SGDLS, CDR2 YYNGEE. V was shortened by 1 base and J by 3 bases, with 18 bases between the two germline ends. The CDR3 extends over 17 amino acids. The DNA of the CDR3 is TGTGCCAGCAGCGTAAGCGGCGGGCCGAGATTAACAGATACGCAGTATTTT. Translating gives CASSVSGGPRLTDTQYF.

The rearrangement links TRBV2 to TRBJ2-7; D gene uncertain. With 11 bases removed from V and 2 bases from J, the gap between germline ends came to 7 bases. The CDR3 runs 10 residues. Germline V gene sequence: CDR1 SNHLY, CDR2 FYNNEI. Written as DNA, the CDR3 is TGTGCCTCGGCAGCCTACGAGCAGTACTTC. Translating it yields CASAAYEQYF.

This clone was recorded once. V and J are TRBV10-1 and TRBJ1-1; D is possibly TRBD1 (5 bases). The CDR3 has 13 amino acids. V was clipped by 3 bases and J by 6 bases, with 11 bases between them. Germline-derived CDR1 and CDR2 are WNHNN and SYGVQD (reference sequence). As DNA, the CDR3 is TGCGCCAGCAGTGATGGGGCAGGAGCTGAAGCTTTCTTT. As protein: CASSDGAGAEAFF.

The chain is built from TRBV11-1 and TRBJ2-7; D is perhaps TRBD2 (5 bases). The CDR3 spans 13 residues. V was trimmed by 4 bases and J by 5 bases, leaving 12 bases between them. The germline gives CDR1 SGHAT, CDR2 FQDESV (reference sequence). For the CDR3, the DNA is TGTGCCAGCAGCTATTCTAGCAGCAACGAGCAGTACTTC. It codes for CASSYSSSNEQYF.